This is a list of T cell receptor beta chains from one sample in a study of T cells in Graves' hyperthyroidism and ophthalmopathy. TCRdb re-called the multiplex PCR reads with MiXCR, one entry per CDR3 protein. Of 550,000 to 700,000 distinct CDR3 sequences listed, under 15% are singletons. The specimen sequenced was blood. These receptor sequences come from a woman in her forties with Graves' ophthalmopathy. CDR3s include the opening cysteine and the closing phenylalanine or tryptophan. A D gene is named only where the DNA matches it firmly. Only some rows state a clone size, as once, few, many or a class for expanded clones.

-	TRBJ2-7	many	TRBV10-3	TGTGCCATCAGTTCCGGGACGACCTCCTACGAGCAGTACTTC	CAISSGTTSYEQYF
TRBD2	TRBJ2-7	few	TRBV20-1	TGCAGTGCAGTGACTAGCGGGGAATCGGGCGAGCAGTACTTC	CSAVTSGESGEQYF
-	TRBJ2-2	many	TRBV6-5	TGTGCCAGCAGTTACTCCGGACAGTCCGGCGGGGAGCTGTTTTTT	CASSYSGQSGGELFF
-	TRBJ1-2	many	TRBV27	TGTGCCAGCAGTTTAATAGGGGCTAACTATGGCTACACCTTC	CASSLIGANYGYTF
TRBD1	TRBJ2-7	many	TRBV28	TGTGCCAGCAGTTCTGCCCTCCGAGACAGGGGGCCGTCCTACGAGCAGTACTTC	CASSSALRDRGPSYEQYF
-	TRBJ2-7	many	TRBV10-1	TGCGCCACTAGTCGGGACTCCAGCTCCTACGAGCAGTACTTC	CATSRDSSSYEQYF
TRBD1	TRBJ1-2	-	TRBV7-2	TGTGCCAGCAGCTTATTGACAGGGAATGGCTACACCTTC	CASSLLTGNGYTF
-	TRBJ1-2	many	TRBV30	TGTGCCACAGCCCAGAGGGCCTATGGCTACACCTTC	CATAQRAYGYTF
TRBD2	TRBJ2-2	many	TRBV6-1	TGTGCCACCCTGGGGACTAGCGGGGAGCTGTTTTTT	CATLGTSGELFF
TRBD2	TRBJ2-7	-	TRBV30	TGTGCCTGGAGTGATCGCGGACTAGGATCCTACGAGCAGTACTTC	CAWSDRGLGSYEQYF
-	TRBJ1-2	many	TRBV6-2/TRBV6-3	TGTGCCAGCAGCCGCCAGACACTGAACTATGGCTACACCTTC	CASSRQTLNYGYTF
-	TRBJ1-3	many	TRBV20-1	TGCAGTGCTCCGATGCGGGGAAACACCATATATTTT	CSAPMRGNTIYF
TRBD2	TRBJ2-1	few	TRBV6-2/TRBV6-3	TGTGCCAGCAGCCGACCGGGACTAGCCGATGAGCAGTTCTTC	CASSRPGLADEQFF
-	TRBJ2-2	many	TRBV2	TGTGCCAGCAGTGAAGCGGGTTGGGGGGCAGAGCTGTTTTTT	CASSEAGWGAELFF
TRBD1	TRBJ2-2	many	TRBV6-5	TGTGCCAGCAGTTACCGCGACAGGGACGGGGAGCTGTTTTTT	CASSYRDRDGELFF
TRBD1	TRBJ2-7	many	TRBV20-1	TGCAGTGCTAGGGACAGGACCTACGAGCAGTACTTC	CSARDRTYEQYF
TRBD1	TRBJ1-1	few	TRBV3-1	TGTGCCAGCAGCCCAGGACAGGGAAGGTGGACCACTGAAGCTTTCTTT	CASSPGQGRWTTEAFF
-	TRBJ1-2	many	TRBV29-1	TGCAGCGTCAAAGACCCGGAGGAGGGCTACACCTTC	CSVKDPEEGYTF
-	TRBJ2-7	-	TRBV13	TGTGCCAGCACCGCTCGAGCGGGCGTTTCCTACGAGCAGTACTTC	CASTARAGVSYEQYF
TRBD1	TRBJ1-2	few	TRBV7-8	TGTGCCAGCAGCTCCCGGGACAGGGGAAACTATGGCTACACCTTC	CASSSRDRGNYGYTF
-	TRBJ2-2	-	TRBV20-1	TGCAGTGCTAGAGATCCCACAGAGAACACCGGGGAGCTGTTTTTT	CSARDPTENTGELFF
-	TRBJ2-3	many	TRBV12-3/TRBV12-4	TGTGCCAGCAGTTTGGGCGCAGATACGCAGTATTTT	CASSLGADTQYF
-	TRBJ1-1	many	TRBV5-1	TGCGCCAGCAGCTTGTCTCCTGTGACGAACACTGAAGCTTTCTTT	CASSLSPVTNTEAFF
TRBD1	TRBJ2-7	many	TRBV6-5	TGTGCCAGCAGTTCTTGGGACAGGGGGCTAGAGCAGTACTTC	CASSSWDRGLEQYF
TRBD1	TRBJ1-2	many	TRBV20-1	TGCAGTGCTTCTCGGACAGGGCTCTTGGGCGGCTACACCTTC	CSASRTGLLGGYTF
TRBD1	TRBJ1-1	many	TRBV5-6	TGTGCCAGCAGCACCGGGGGTGGGACAGCAAGAGCTGAAGCTTTCTTT	CASSTGGGTARAEAFF
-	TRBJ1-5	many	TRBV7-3	TGTGCCAGCAGCCTCCGGGGGGATCAGGGGACCTATTCCCATCAGCCCCAGCATTTT	CASSLRGDQGTYSHQPQHF
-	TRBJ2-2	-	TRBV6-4	TGTGCCAGCAGGACACCACAGGGAACCCGAGAACTCACCGGGGAGCTGTTTTTT	CASRTPQGTRELTGELFF
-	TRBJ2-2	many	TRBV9	TGTGCCAGCAGCGTAGCTCCCCTCTCCACCGGGGAGCTGTTTTTT	CASSVAPLSTGELFF
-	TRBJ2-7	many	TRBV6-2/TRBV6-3	TGTGCCAGCAGTTATTGGACAGACTCCTACGAGCAGTACTTC	CASSYWTDSYEQYF
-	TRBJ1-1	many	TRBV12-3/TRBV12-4	TGTGCCAGCAGAGGTTTGGGCACTGAAGCTTTCTTT	CASRGLGTEAFF
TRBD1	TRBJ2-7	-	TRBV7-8	TGTGCCAGCAGCTTGGGACAGCCCTCGGAGCAGTACTTC	CASSLGQPSEQYF
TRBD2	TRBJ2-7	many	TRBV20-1	TGCAGTGCTAGGTATAGCGGGGTTTCCTACGAGCAGTACTTC	CSARYSGVSYEQYF
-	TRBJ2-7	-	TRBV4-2	TGTACCAGCAGCCAAGAGGGGGGTTCTCGGTACGAGCAGTACTTC	CTSSQEGGSRYEQYF
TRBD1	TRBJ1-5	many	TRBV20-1	TGCAGTGCTCCCCTGACAGGGGGAGATCAGCCCCAGCATTTT	CSAPLTGGDQPQHF
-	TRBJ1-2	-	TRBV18	TGTGCCAGCTCACCAGGGCAGGCAGGCTATGGCTACACCTTC	CASSPGQAGYGYTF
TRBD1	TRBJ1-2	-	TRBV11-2	TGTGCCAGCAGCTGCCACAGGGGGCGATTATTCAATAACTATGGCTACACCTTC	CASSCHRGRLFNNYGYTF
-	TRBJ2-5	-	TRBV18	TGTGCCAGCTCAGGAGGGACAGAAGAGACCCAGTACTTC	CASSGGTEETQYF
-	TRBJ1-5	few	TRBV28	TGTGCCAGCAGTTTATTCCCAGGGGAGGGCCCCCAGCATTTT	CASSLFPGEGPQHF
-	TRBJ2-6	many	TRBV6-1	TGTGCCAGCAGTGGGTCTGTCTCTGGGGCCAACGTCCTGACTTTC	CASSGSVSGANVLTF
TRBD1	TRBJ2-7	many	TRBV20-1	TGCAGTGCACCCACCGGGACAGGGGCCAGCTACGAGCAGTACTTC	CSAPTGTGASYEQYF
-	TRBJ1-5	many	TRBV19	TGTGCCAGTAGGGGCGAAACAACCCTTAGCAATCAGCCCCAGCATTTT	CASRGETTLSNQPQHF